Listed below are T cell receptor beta chains from one sample, sequenced in a study of T cell responses to AZD1222 COVID-19 vaccine. Some clones are missing from TCRdb's copy, which holds only in-frame ones; the method was immunoSEQ multiplex PCR. The table includes approximately 140,000 clones, 70% to 90% detected once. Sequencing was performed on peripheral blood, taken on day 0 of AZD1222 vaccination. The source is an adult in good health. CDR3s include the opening cysteine and the closing phenylalanine or tryptophan. A D gene is named only where the DNA matches it firmly. A row's size may be missing; if present it is once, few, many or a size class.

CDR3 length	clone size	V gene	D gene	J gene	CDR3 DNA	CDR3 protein
13	.	TRBV5-1	TRBD1	TRBJ1-2	TGCGCCAGCTTCGGGACAGGGGTAGATGGCTACACCTTC	CASFGTGVDGYTF
13	.	TRBV19	.	TRBJ1-2	TGTGCCAGTAGCCGGGACGGCAACTATGGCTACACCTTC	CASSRDGNYGYTF
15	.	TRBV10-3	TRBD1	TRBJ1-2	TGTGCCATCAGTGACTGGGACAGATTCAACTATGGCTACACCTTC	CAISDWDRFNYGYTF
17	.	TRBV27	.	TRBJ2-4	TGTGCCAGCAGTTTACGGGGGACCCAGCTAGCCAAAAACATTCAGTACTTC	CASSLRGTQLAKNIQYF
13	.	TRBV30	.	TRBJ1-5	TGTGCCTGGAGCCCCTTCGGCCAGCAGCCCCAGCATTTT	CAWSPFGQQPQHF
17	.	TRBV5-4	TRBD1	TRBJ2-2	TGTGCCAGCAGCTTGGCAGTACAGGGGGGTAACCCCGGGGAGCTGTTTTTT	CASSLAVQGGNPGELFF
14	.	TRBV18	.	TRBJ1-2	TGTGCCAGCTCACCACCGAATTACAGAGGGAACTACACCTTC	CASSPPNYRGNYTF
15	.	TRBV7-3	.	TRBJ2-2	TGTGCCAGCACCCCTTCTAACCGCAACACCGGGGAGCTGTTTTTT	CASTPSNRNTGELFF
15	few	TRBV5-6	.	TRBJ1-6	TGTGCCAGCAGCTTGCTGGACGCCGTTAATTCACCCCTCCACTTT	CASSLLDAVNSPLHF
18	.	TRBV6-4	.	TRBJ2-6	TGTGCCAGCGGCCCGGGGCCCCTAAGCTACAGGGGGGCCAACGTCCTGACTTTC	CASGPGPLSYRGANVLTF
14	once	TRBV25-1	.	TRBJ2-1	TGTGCCAGCAGTGACCCAAGCTCCTACAATGAGCAGTTCTTC	CASSDPSSYNEQFF
12	.	TRBV20-1	.	TRBJ1-1	TGCAGTGCTAGTATGAGGGGGGCTGAAGCTTTCTTT	CSASMRGAEAFF
14	.	TRBV19	TRBD1	TRBJ1-1	TGTGCCAGTAGGGACAGGGGGCGAGGCACTGAAGCTTTCTTT	CASRDRGRGTEAFF
13	.	TRBV13	.	TRBJ2-3	TGTGCCAGCACTCGGGTGGGTTCAGATACGCAGTATTTT	CASTRVGSDTQYF
15	.	TRBV3-1/TRBV3-2	TRBD1	TRBJ1-1	TGTGCCAGCAGCCAAAGGGGACAGGGGGCTTCTGGGGCTTTCTTT	CASSQRGQGASGAFF
14	.	TRBV4-2	.	TRBJ2-3	TGTGCCAGCAGCGAGGGGGGCCAAGTGGATACGCAGTATTTT	CASSEGGQVDTQYF
13	.	TRBV5-4	.	TRBJ2-7	TGTGCCAGCAGCTTGGTGGGGATTTACGAGCAGTACTTC	CASSLVGIYEQYF
14	.	TRBV6-1	.	TRBJ1-3	TGTGCCAGCAGTGAAGCGTTAGGCGGAAACACCATATATTTT	CASSEALGGNTIYF
16	.	TRBV7-3	TRBD2	TRBJ2-2	TGTGCCAGCAGCTCCCCTTCGGGGGGTAGGGCCGGGGAGCTGTTTTTT	CASSSPSGGRAGELFF
11	.	TRBV24-1	.	TRBJ1-2	TGTGCCACCAGTGGGGGGACTGGCTACACCTTC	CATSGGTGYTF
15	.	TRBV5-6	TRBD1	TRBJ2-2	TGTGCCAGCAGCCAGCGTTACAGGGGAACCGGGGAGCTGTTTTTT	CASSQRYRGTGELFF
16	.	TRBV7-3	TRBD1	TRBJ1-1	TGTGCCAGCAGCTTAACGGGGACAGGCGGAAGGACTGAAGCTTTCTTT	CASSLTGTGGRTEAFF
11	.	TRBV7-2	.	TRBJ2-7	TGTGCCAGCAGCTTGACGGGCGAGCAGTACTTC	CASSLTGEQYF
16	.	TRBV7-3	.	TRBJ2-1	TGTGCCAGCAGTTCCCTTATGGGGGGCTCCTACAATGAGCAGTTCTTC	CASSSLMGGSYNEQFF
12	.	TRBV7-2	.	TRBJ1-2	TGTGCCAGCAGCTTAGTCACCTATGGCTACACCTTC	CASSLVTYGYTF
14	.	TRBV28	.	TRBJ1-1	TGTGCCAGCAGTTCAGGGACTGGGAGCACTGAAGCTTTCTTT	CASSSGTGSTEAFF
12	once	TRBV12-3/TRBV12-4	.	TRBJ1-3	TGTGCCAGCAGTTTTACCGGAAACACCATATATTTT	CASSFTGNTIYF
16	.	TRBV2	.	TRBJ2-4	TGTGCCAGCAGAGGGGGTGAAGACTTAGCCAAAAACATTCAGTACTTC	CASRGGEDLAKNIQYF
13	.	TRBV18	.	TRBJ1-1	TGTGCCAGCTCACCACCGGGTGGGAGGGGAGCTTTCTTT	CASSPPGGRGAFF
12	few	TRBV12-3/TRBV12-4	.	TRBJ1-2	TGTGCCAGCAGTTTAGAGGGGCAGAACTACACCTTC	CASSLEGQNYTF
15	.	TRBV27	.	TRBJ1-3	TGTGCCAGCATGAGAAACCGACGCTCTGGAAACACCATATATTTT	CASMRNRRSGNTIYF
15	.	TRBV29-1	.	TRBJ1-2	TGCAGCGTTACCGACAGCGTCCTTGTAAACTATGGCTACACCTTC	CSVTDSVLVNYGYTF
14	once	TRBV28	TRBD1	TRBJ1-4	TGTGCCAGCAGTGGAGGGGGCCCGAAGGTTGAACTGTTTTTT	CASSGGGPKVELFF
13	.	TRBV11-3	.	TRBJ2-7	TGTGCCAGCAGCTCGAGTTCTCTCTACGAGCAGTACTTC	CASSSSSLYEQYF
16	.	TRBV5-1	.	TRBJ1-3	TGCGCCAGCAGCTTGGGGTGGGTTACCTCTGGAAACACCATATATTTT	CASSLGWVTSGNTIYF
14	few	TRBV2	TRBD2	TRBJ2-3	TGTGCCAGCAGTGTTAGCGGGGGGTCAGATACGCAGTATTTT	CASSVSGGSDTQYF
16	.	TRBV12-2	.	TRBJ1-1	TGTGCAAGTCGCTTAGGGCAGGGCTGGGTTTGGACTGAAGCTTTCTTT	CASRLGQGWVWTEAFF
15	.	TRBV24-1	TRBD1	TRBJ1-1	TGTGCCACCAGTGACCCTAGGACAGGTTCAACTGAAGCTTTCTTT	CATSDPRTGSTEAFF
16	.	TRBV19	.	TRBJ2-7	TGTGCCAGTAGTATCAATGGAGAAGGGAGAGACTACGAGCAGTACTTC	CASSINGEGRDYEQYF
13	.	TRBV28	.	TRBJ2-7	TGTGCCAGCACCTCCGGAGAGGCCTACGAGCAGTACTTC	CASTSGEAYEQYF
14	.	TRBV11-2	TRBD1	TRBJ2-7	TGTGCCAGCAGGCGGGTGGGACAGGACCACGAGCAGTACTTC	CASRRVGQDHEQYF
14	.	TRBV18	.	TRBJ2-7	TGTGCCAGCTCACCAGATCAGCAGCATGGGGAGCAGTACTTC	CASSPDQQHGEQYF
15	once	TRBV21-1	.	TRBJ1-4	TGTGCCAGCAGCATATTATACCCTTCCATCGAAAAACTGTTTTTT	CASSILYPSIEKLFF
13	.	TRBV6-5	.	TRBJ1-2	TGTGCCAGCAGTTACTCGTTGCGTTATGGCTACACCTTC	CASSYSLRYGYTF
16	.	TRBV5-4	TRBD1	TRBJ1-2	TGTGCCAGCAGCTTGGAATCCTCGGCAGGGGGCCATGGCTACACCTTC	CASSLESSAGGHGYTF
14	.	TRBV11-3	.	TRBJ2-7	TGTGCCAGCAGCTTAGAGGAGGGTTCCTACGAGCAGTACTTC	CASSLEEGSYEQYF